This T cell receptor beta chain was identified in a study of shared clonotypes between healthy human individuals. At the level of the study: Researchers assigned three CD4 naive, three CD4 memory, two CD8 naive and one CD8 memory plate to each donor.

Study-wide results and limits: The genetic and exposure-history diversity represented was limited by few donors. Relative to their counterparts shared across all four donors, non-shared clonotypes exhibited diminished generation probabilities.

The method was immunoSEQ multiplex PCR; TCRdb's version includes in-frame clones alone and lacks a portion of them. The sample has roughly 2.2 million clones; more than 80% are singletons. The V segment lost 7 bases and the J segment 5 bases; nucleotides outside the gene matches: 7. Germline lookup yields CDR1 LNHNV and CDR2 YYDKDF (reference sequence). The CDR3 loop spans 15 amino acids. Only one count was recorded for this clone. Its antigen is still unknown. None of the donors, who were healthy HIV-negative adults, had recently had acute infections or vaccinations. The chain carries TRBV15 and TRBJ2-7; TRBD2 agrees at 14 bases. This clonotype was sampled from a man aged 18 to 29 in good health. Some clones in this sample may be carry-over from other donors' samples. What was sequenced was naive CD4+ T cells from PBMCs. Subset denoted: CD45RA+ positively selected. CDR3 sequence reads: CATNRGLAGVNEQYF. CDR3 nucleotide sequence: TGTGCCACCAACAGGGGACTAGCGGGAGTCAACGAGCAGTACTTC. Full variable domain (remainder filled in from reference TRBV15 and TRBJ2-7): DAMVIQNPRYQVTQFGKPVTLSCSQTLNHNVMYWYQQKSSQAPKLLFHYYDKDFNNEADTPDNFQSRRPNTSFCFLDIRSPGLGDTAMYLCATNRGLAGVNEQYFGPGTRLTVT.